These 32 T cell receptor beta chains came from one sample sequenced in a study of OX40 agonist ivuxolimab in advanced cancers. Libraries came from the immunoSEQ multiplex PCR assay. Sourced from immuneACCESS, this table was stored by TCRdb with only in-frame sequences that have V and J called. A share of the clones is absent; for the studies checked, an unresolved V gene accounts for under half, and the remainder has no known explanation. A total of approximately 120,000 clones appear in this sample, 85% to 95% of them only once. The top ten clonotypes cover 0.81% of the sample. This specimen consisted of CD4+ or CD8+ T cells sorted from blood, obtained in a trial of the OX40 agonist ivuxolimab. These receptors all stem from an adult with an advanced solid tumor such as melanoma, head and neck, liver or kidney cancer.

This clone was seen only once. The genes are TRBV5-1 and TRBJ2-3, with no clear D. The CDR3 loop spans 13 amino acids. Germline CDR1 and CDR2: SGHRS and YFSETQ. Trimming took 3 bases from V and 5 from J, leaving 10 bases between them. The CDR3 sequence: CASSSLRQDTQYF. In DNA form, the CDR3 reads TGCGCCAGCAGCTCCCTTAGGCAAGATACGCAGTATTTT. Drawing the rest from reference TRBV5-1 and TRBJ2-3, the complete variable domain is KAGVTQTPRYLIKTRGQQVTLSCSPISGHRSVSWYQQTPGQGLQFLFEYFSETQRNKGNFPGRFSGRQFSNSRSEMNVSTLELGDSALYLCASSSLRQDTQYFGPGTRLTVL.

This sequence joins TRBV18 and TRBJ2-1, with TRBD2 matching over 9 bases. The V and J ends lost 3 bases and 5 bases, in that order; junction bases with no gene match: 5. This CDR3 has 15 residues. Germline values: CDR1 KGHSH, CDR2 LQKENI. CDR3 in amino acids: CASSPHVAGDNEQFF. CDR3 sequence (DNA): TGTGCCAGCTCACCGCATGTAGCGGGAGACAATGAGCAGTTCTTC.

This chain uses TRBV15 with TRBJ2-5; 9 positions match TRBD1. After removal of 3 bases from V and 0 bases from J, the junction contained 8 bases not matched to a gene. CDR1 LNHNV and CDR2 YYDKDF come from the germline V gene (reference sequence). This CDR3 is built from 17 residues. The CDR3 spells CATSRGQGGGYQETQYF. CDR3 nucleotide sequence: TGTGCCACCAGCAGGGGACAGGGTGGCGGCTACCAAGAGACCCAGTACTTC. Drawing the rest from reference TRBV15 and TRBJ2-5, the complete variable domain is DAMVIQNPRYQVTQFGKPVTLSCSQTLNHNVMYWYQQKSSQAPKLLFHYYDKDFNNEADTPDNFQSRRPNTSFCFLDIRSPGLGDTAMYLCATSRGQGGGYQETQYFGPGTRLLVL.

This clone was detected a few times. This chain connects TRBV4-3 to TRBJ1-2; the D gene is possibly TRBD1 (5 bases). V was cut by 1 base and J by 0 bases, with 9 bases left in between. Looked up from germline, CDR1 is LGHNA and CDR2 is YSLEER. This CDR3 comprises 15 residues. The CDR3 nucleotides read TGCGCCAGCAGCCAAGCCACAGGTTCTAACTATGGCTACACCTTC. Protein product: CASSQATGSNYGYTF.

This chain links TRBV6-1 with TRBJ2-1; D is unresolved. CDR3 length: 11 amino acids. Looked up from germline, CDR1 is MNHNS and CDR2 is SASEGT. V was cut by 2 bases and J by 10 bases, with 6 bases left in between. CDR3 nucleotides: TGTGCCAGCAGTGAAAGGCGGGAGCAGTTCTTC. Protein: CASSERREQFF.

The genes are TRBV2 and TRBJ1-4, with a tentative D call TRBD1 (6 bases). This CDR3 contains 17 residues. CDR1 and CDR2 from the germline V gene are SNHLY and FYNNEI. V lost 0 bases and J lost 1, with 12 bases in between. The CDR3 coding sequence is TGTGCCAGCAGTGAAGCGGGAGGGGGAGGAACTAATGAAAAACTGTTTTTT. Its protein product is CASSEAGGGGTNEKLFF.

The rearrangement uses TRBV6-6 and TRBJ2-2; D is undetermined. The V end lost 7 bases, the J end lost 4 bases, and 10 bases lay between the germline ends. The CDR3 runs 13 residues. Germline V gene data show CDR1 as MNHNY and CDR2 as SVGAGI (reference sequence). This CDR3 reads CASIQKSTGELFF. The DNA for the CDR3 is TGTGCCAGCATACAGAAGTCCACCGGGGAGCTGTTTTTT.

The chain couples TRBV7-2 to TRBJ1-1; D possibly corresponds to TRBD1 (5 bases). The CDR3 extends over 16 amino acids. Deletions cut 5 bases from V and 4 bases from J, with 20 bases between. Germline V gene lookup returns CDR1 SGHTA and CDR2 FQGNSA. CDR3 loop: CASSPQGSPVTTEAFF. The CDR3 DNA follows: TGTGCCAGCAGCCCCCAGGGATCGCCCGTGACCACTGAAGCTTTCTTT.

V is TRBV7-9 and J is TRBJ1-1; D call uncertain. This CDR3 has 11 residues. Germline lookup yields CDR1 SEHNR and CDR2 FQNEAQ (reference sequence). V gave up 0 bases and J gave up 7 bases, with 3 bases separating them. CDR3 bases: TGTGCCAGCAGCTTAGCAGGTGAAGCTTTCTTT. It codes for CASSLAGEAFF.

The chain links TRBV16 to TRBJ2-2; D assignment may be TRBD1 or TRBD2 (6 bases each). The germline V gene encodes CDR1 KGHSY and CDR2 FQNENV. CDR3 size: 16 residues. The V end was cut by 11 bases, the J end by 4 bases, with 23 bases between. CDR3 protein: CAVPGAAESGTGELFF. The DNA of the CDR3 is TGTGCCGTACCGGGGGCAGCGGAGAGCGGCACCGGGGAGCTGTTTTTT.

The V call is TRBV19, the J call TRBJ2-5; D unclear. The CDR3 spans 13 residues. V shed 5 bases and J shed 5 bases, with 12 bases lying between them. CDR1 is LNHDA and CDR2 is SQIVND in the germline V gene (reference sequence). CDR3 bases: TGTGCCAGTAGTCTCCAATACCGGGAGACCCAGTACTTC. Translated, it gives CASSLQYRETQYF.

The chain carries TRBV5-4 and TRBJ1-2; 9 nucleotides match TRBD1. The CDR3 spans 15 residues. Looked up from germline, CDR1 is SGHNT and CDR2 is YYREEE (reference sequence). With V trimmed by 6 bases and J by 11 bases, 17 bases remained unmatched. CDR3 protein: CASNQDLGDRAAYTF. The CDR3 bases are TGTGCCAGCAACCAAGACCTTGGGGACAGGGCAGCGTACACCTTC.

The chain links TRBV10-3 to TRBJ2-6; 7 bases fit TRBD1. The J segment lost 2 bases and the V segment lost 5 bases, leaving 3 bases of the junction unmatched. The CDR3 totals 15 residues. Germline-derived CDR1 and CDR2 are ENHRY and SYGVKD. Written as DNA, the CDR3 is TGTGCCATCAGTCCCCAGGGGGCTGGGGCCAACGTCCTGACTTTC. Protein sequence: CAISPQGAGANVLTF.

The rearrangement links TRBV29-1 to TRBJ1-4, with D perhaps matching TRBD1 (5 bases). Between the trimmed V and J ends, which lost 0 bases and 6 bases, there was a span of 8 bases. Germline V lookup: CDR1 SQVTM, CDR2 ANQGSEA. The CDR3 covers 13 residues. The CDR3 bases are TGCAGCGTTGAAGAGACAGCGGATGAAAAACTGTTTTTT. Translating it yields CSVEETADEKLFF.

V is TRBV5-1 and J is TRBJ2-1, with D perhaps TRBD2 (5 bases). Germline V gene lookup returns CDR1 SGHRS and CDR2 YFSETQ. This CDR3 has 16 residues. Trimming took off 0 bases at V and 0 bases at J, with 10 bases between the two ends. CDR3 residues: CASSLDGVPSYNEQFF. Written as DNA, the CDR3 is TGCGCCAGCAGCTTGGACGGGGTGCCCTCCTACAATGAGCAGTTCTTC.

J is TRBJ2-1 and V is TRBV7-2, with 7 bases that match TRBD1. CDR3 length equals 17 residues. Germline V lookup: CDR1 SGHTA, CDR2 FQGNSA. The ends lost 5 bases at V and 5 bases at J; junction bases unmatched: 15. CDR3 sequence: CASSIQGGPIADNEQFF. The CDR3 DNA reads as TGTGCCAGCAGCATTCAAGGGGGCCCCATCGCCGACAATGAGCAGTTCTTC.

This clone was recorded only once. The V gene is TRBV6-1, the J gene TRBJ2-2, with 13 positions matching TRBD2. The CDR3 extends over 16 amino acids. Germline assignment: CDR1 MNHNS and CDR2 SASEGT. Germline trimming cut 4 bases from V and 7 bases from J; bases unmatched to any gene: 6. CDR3 residues: CASSATSGRNGGELFF. The CDR3 DNA reads as TGTGCCAGCAGTGCGACTAGCGGGAGGAACGGCGGGGAGCTGTTTTTT.

This sequence joins TRBV7-2 and TRBJ1-3, with 10 nucleotides matching TRBD1. This CDR3 has 16 amino acids. With V trimmed by 7 bases and J by 3 bases, 9 bases remained unmatched. Germline-derived CDR1 and CDR2 are SGHTA and FQGNSA. CDR3 loop: CASTARQGASGNTIYF. DNA for the CDR3: TGTGCCAGCACCGCAAGACAGGGGGCGAGTGGAAACACCATATATTTT.

This rearrangement joins TRBV11-3 to TRBJ2-2; D gene unclear. This CDR3 region has 14 residues. V lost 0 bases to trimming and J lost 7 bases, with 9 bases between them. Germline CDR1 is SGHNT and CDR2 is YENEEA. CDR3 DNA: TGTGCCAGCAGCTTAGATATGACGATCGGGGAGCTGTTTTTT. The encoded protein is CASSLDMTIGELFF.

CDR3 bases: TGCGCCAGCAGCGCGGGGACTAGCGGGAGGGTAGATGAGCAGTTCTTC. This sequence encodes CASSAGTSGRVDEQFF. V is TRBV5-1 and J is TRBJ2-1, with TRBD2 matching over 16 bases. The CDR3 covers 16 residues. With V trimmed by 4 bases and J by 8 bases, 6 bases remained unmatched. Germline V gene data show CDR1 as SGHRS and CDR2 as YFSETQ. The full variable domain, in which reference TRBV5-1 and TRBJ2-1 provide the parts outside the CDR3, is KAGVTQTPRYLIKTRGQQVTLSCSPISGHRSVSWYQQTPGQGLQFLFEYFSETQRNKGNFPGRFSGRQFSNSRSEMNVSTLELGDSALYLCASSAGTSGRVDEQFFGPGTRLTVL.

The rearrangement joins TRBV10-3 to TRBJ1-1; TRBD1 is a possible D gene (6 bases). This CDR3 contains 14 residues. CDR1 is ENHRY and CDR2 is SYGVKD in the germline V gene. V was cut by 5 bases and J by 1 base, with 11 bases left in between. The CDR3 region is CAISLTGENTEAFF. CDR3 nucleotide sequence: TGTGCCATCAGTTTGACAGGCGAGAACACTGAAGCTTTCTTT.

This chain uses TRBV5-6 with TRBJ2-2, with 11 nucleotides matching TRBD1. The CDR3 loop spans 16 amino acids. Germline CDR1 reads SGHDT; CDR2 reads YYEEEE. V shed 4 bases, J shed 6 bases, and the junction held 8 bases outside the gene matches. The CDR3: CASSAGGTGGPGELFF. The DNA of the CDR3 is TGTGCCAGCAGCGCCGGCGGGACAGGGGGACCCGGGGAGCTGTTTTTT.

The chain links TRBV19 to TRBJ1-2; weak D call: TRBD1 (5 bases). The V end was cut by 7 bases, the J end by 4 bases, with 16 bases between. The CDR3 has 14 residues. CDR1 and CDR2 from the germline V gene are LNHDA and SQIVND (reference sequence). CDR3: CASTIQDSSYGYTF. In DNA, the CDR3 is TGTGCCAGTACCATACAAGACAGTTCCTATGGCTACACCTTC.

The rearrangement links TRBV11-2 to TRBJ2-3; tentatively, D is TRBD1 (5 bases). This CDR3 comprises 14 residues. Germline loops: CDR1 SGHAT, CDR2 FQNNGV. Trimming removed 1 base at V and 2 bases at J, with 7 bases between. In DNA form, the CDR3 reads TGTGCCAGCAGCTTAGGGGGCGACACAGATACGCAGTATTTT. Its protein product is CASSLGGDTDTQYF.

This clone was observed a handful of times. The chain has TRBV2 and TRBJ1-1; D ambiguous. Trimming stripped 2 bases from V and 0 bases from J, with 10 bases between. From germline, CDR1 is SNHLY and CDR2 FYNNEI. CDR3 length: 15 amino acids. The CDR3 DNA follows: TGTGCCAGCAGTGAATTGGACCGTATGAACACTGAAGCTTTCTTT. Protein sequence: CASSELDRMNTEAFF. The entire variable domain, with the rest obtained from reference TRBV2 and TRBJ1-1, is as follows: EPEVTQTPSHQVTQMGQEVILRCVPISNHLYFYWYRQILGQKVEFLVSFYNNEISEKSEIFDDQFSVERPDGSNFTLKIRSTKLEDSAMYFCASSELDRMNTEAFFGQGTRLTVV.

The CDR3 is CASSRGPDHTGELFF. The CDR3 DNA reads TGTGCCAGCAGCCGGGGTCCCGACCACACCGGGGAGCTGTTTTTT. The chain is built from TRBV9 and TRBJ2-2; D might be TRBD2 (5 bases). Germline V gives CDR1 SGDLS, CDR2 YYNGEE. V lost 4 bases and J lost 3, with 13 bases in between. The CDR3 runs to 15 residues.

The chain is built from TRBV18 and TRBJ2-2; unclear D gene. Germline CDR1 is KGHSH and CDR2 is LQKENI. Trimming removed 2 bases at V and 3 bases at J, with 7 bases between. This CDR3 is 14 amino acids long. This CDR3 is CASSPRGYTGELFF. The CDR3 coding sequence is TGTGCCAGCTCACCAAGAGGATACACCGGGGAGCTGTTTTTT.

The chain carries TRBV11-2 and TRBJ1-3; 7 nucleotides match TRBD1. The CDR3 consists of 13 residues. J was trimmed by 5 bases and V by 4 bases; bases with no gene match: 2. Looked up from germline, CDR1 is SGHAT and CDR2 is FQNNGV. CDR3 residues: CASSSGQRNTIYF. CDR3 nucleotides: TGTGCCAGCAGCTCGGGACAGAGAAACACCATATATTTT.

This clone occurred once. The V call is TRBV5-4, the J call TRBJ2-2; D unclear. Germline V gene data show CDR1 as SGHNT and CDR2 as YYREEE (reference sequence). V was shortened by 3 bases and J by 5 bases, with 11 bases between the two germline ends. This CDR3 has 14 amino acids. In DNA form, the CDR3 reads TGTGCCAGCAGCTCCACGGCTAGTACCGGGGAGCTGTTTTTT. This codes for CASSSTASTGELFF. The entire variable domain, with the rest obtained from reference TRBV5-4 and TRBJ2-2, is as follows: ETGVTQSPTHLIKTRGQQVTLRCSSQSGHNTVSWYQQALGQGPQFIFQYYREEENGRGNFPPRFSGLQFPNYSSELNVNALELDDSALYLCASSSTASTGELFFGEGSRLTVL.

In this sample, this clone turned up a few times. The chain couples TRBV28 to TRBJ2-7; no definite D call. The CDR3 totals 11 residues. Germline assignment: CDR1 MDHEN and CDR2 SYDVKM. Trimming removed 3 bases from V and 4 bases from J, with 4 bases in between. The CDR3 DNA reads TGTGCCAGCAGTTTGGAATACGAGCAGTACTTC. As protein: CASSLEYEQYF. The full variable domain, completed using reference TRBV28 and TRBJ2-7, is DVKVTQSSRYLVKRTGEKVFLECVQDMDHENMFWYRQDPGLGLRLIYFSYDVKMKEKGDIPEGYSVSREKKERFSLILESASTNQTSMYLCASSLEYEQYFGPGTRLTVT.

V gene TRBV19 combines with J gene TRBJ2-7, with TRBD2 identical over 8 bases. V gave up 0 bases and J gave up 2 bases; unmatched junction bases: 6. This CDR3 region has 16 residues. Germline V gene data show CDR1 as LNHDA and CDR2 as SQIVND (reference sequence). In DNA form, the CDR3 reads TGTGCCAGTAGTATAGATGGGGCGGGAGGACCCTACGAGCAGTACTTC. Its translation: CASSIDGAGGPYEQYF. Filled out from reference TRBV19 and TRBJ2-7, the complete variable domain reads DGGITQSPKYLFRKEGQNVTLSCEQNLNHDAMYWYRQDPGQGLRLIYYSQIVNDFQKGDIAEGYSVSREKKESFPLTVTSAQKNPTAFYLCASSIDGAGGPYEQYFGPGTRLTVT.

The chain carries TRBV30 and TRBJ1-5; D is unresolved. The V end lost 0 bases, the J end lost 0 bases, and 9 bases lay between the germline ends. From germline, CDR1 is GTSNPN and CDR2 SVGIG (reference sequence). CDR3 size: 15 residues. The CDR3 DNA reads TGTGCCTGGAGTGTACCGTTAAATAGCAATCAGCCCCAGCATTTT. Translating it yields CAWSVPLNSNQPQHF.